The 21 T cell receptor beta chains below come from one sample, sequenced in a study of cytomegalovirus exposure and HLA in healthy donors. The PCR contained 60 Vbeta and 13 Jbeta primers. Repertoires were generated with immunoSEQ multiplex PCR, while TCRdb's copy carries only in-frame clones and drops some. Found here are more than 200,000 clones, approximately 79% of them singletons; the top ten hold about 1.7%. Input material: PBMCs. Every receptor here comes from a male donor in good health and CMV-seronegative.

V usage is TRBV4-1 and J usage is TRBJ2-1; 9 bases map to TRBD2. CDR1 is MGHRA and CDR2 is YSYEKL in the germline V gene. The V segment lost 4 bases and the J segment 3 bases; nucleotides outside the gene matches: 7. CDR3 length: 16 amino acids. The CDR3 reads CASSPRGRGGYNEQFF. The CDR3, as DNA: TGCGCCAGCAGCCCCCGTGGGCGGGGGGGCTACAATGAGCAGTTCTTC.

This chain links TRBV7-9 with TRBJ1-1; TRBD1 is a possible D gene (6 bases). Germline V CDR1 and CDR2: SEHNR, FQNEAQ (reference sequence). The CDR3 loop spans 17 amino acids. The germline V and J ends were trimmed by 6 bases and 0 bases, with 20 bases remaining between them. CDR3 coding DNA: TGTGCCAGCAGAGAATACAGGGAGACGTGGCTGAACACTGAAGCTTTCTTT. Residues: CASREYRETWLNTEAFF.

The chain joins TRBV5-1 to TRBJ2-5; 13 bases are a match to TRBD2. J lost 5 bases, V lost 3 bases, and 7 bases had no gene match. CDR1 is SGHRS and CDR2 is YFSETQ in the germline V gene. CDR3 length: 16 residues. CDR3 coding DNA: TGCGCCAGCAGCTCCGGACTAGCGGGGGTCCAGGAGACCCAGTACTTC. Its protein product is CASSSGLAGVQETQYF.

The V and J genes are TRBV2 and TRBJ1-1, with D possibly TRBD1 on 6 matching bases. CDR1 SNHLY and CDR2 FYNNEI come from the germline V gene. V was cut by 5 bases and J by 4 bases, with 14 bases left in between. The CDR3 totals 14 residues. Written as DNA, the CDR3 is TGTGCCAGCAGTAACCAGGGGACCGGCACTGAAGCTTTCTTT. Its protein product is CASSNQGTGTEAFF.

The chain recombines TRBV28 with TRBJ1-4; 8 bases match TRBD1. CDR1 is MDHEN, CDR2 SYDVKM, per germline. J gave up 5 bases and V 3 bases, and 14 bases lay outside the gene matches. CDR3 length: 18 amino acids. CDR3 sequence reads: CASSFRPGGANWNEKLFF. In DNA, the CDR3 is TGTGCCAGCAGTTTTCGTCCAGGGGGCGCGAATTGGAATGAAAAACTGTTTTTT.

J is TRBJ2-3 and V is TRBV30; 8 positions agree with TRBD2. The junction had 12 bases not matched to a gene; V was cut back by 5 bases and J by 5 bases. Germline V gene lookup returns CDR1 GTSNPN and CDR2 SVGIG (reference sequence). The CDR3 has 15 residues. The CDR3, as DNA: TGTGCCTGGGAGTTGGCCAGCGGGGGTGGAGATACGCAGTATTTT. This sequence encodes CAWELASGGGDTQYF.

This clone was counted a single time. This chain joins TRBV10-3 and TRBJ2-7; 8 bases agree with TRBD2. The CDR3 sequence is 13 residues long. Germline CDR1 and CDR2: ENHRY and SYGVKD. The V and J ends lost 6 bases and 5 bases, in that order; junction bases with no gene match: 6. CDR3 sequence: CAIRSAGDHEQYF. CDR3 sequence (DNA): TGTGCCATCAGATCAGCGGGGGACCACGAGCAGTACTTC.

This clone is a singleton in its sample. V is TRBV30 and J is TRBJ1-2; 9 bases map to TRBD1. CDR1 and CDR2 from the germline V gene are GTSNPN and SVGIG (reference sequence). The CDR3 consists of 13 residues. Unmatched junction bases numbered 6, after V lost 3 bases and J lost 7 bases. The CDR3 reads CAWRRGQGTGYTF. The CDR3 bases are TGTGCCTGGAGGCGAGGACAGGGGACTGGCTACACCTTC.

V and J are TRBV28 and TRBJ2-7; 7 nucleotides agree with TRBD2. Germline CDR1 is MDHEN and CDR2 is SYDVKM. Trimming removed 5 bases from V and 6 bases from J; junction bases left unmatched: 10. The CDR3 runs to 14 residues. CDR3 nucleotides: TGTGCCAGCAGTGCCGGGACTACTCGAGCCGAGCAGTACTTC. As protein: CASSAGTTRAEQYF.

The chain is built from TRBV5-6 and TRBJ2-7, with 10 bases that match TRBD1. V trimming: 6 bases; J trimming: 2 bases; junction bases outside the gene matches: 8. The CDR3 is 15 amino acids. Germline lookup yields CDR1 SGHDT and CDR2 YYEEEE. The CDR3 DNA sequence: TGTGCCAGCACCGAGACAGGGGGCTTAACCTACGAGCAGTACTTC. This encodes CASTETGGLTYEQYF.

The rearrangement uses TRBV2 and TRBJ2-7; 7 nucleotides line up with TRBD1. CDR1 is SNHLY, CDR2 FYNNEI, per germline. This CDR3 contains 17 residues. The V and J ends lost 3 bases and 3 bases, in that order; junction bases with no gene match: 14. The CDR3 DNA reads TGTGCCAGCAGTGATTCGGTTCTTGGACAGGTGAACTACGAGCAGTACTTC. It translates to CASSDSVLGQVNYEQYF.

This rearrangement joins TRBV29-1 to TRBJ2-2; 9 nucleotides match TRBD2. Germline CDR1 SQVTM, CDR2 ANQGSEA. The length of the CDR3 is 17 residues. V gave up 5 bases and J gave up 2 bases; unmatched junction bases: 12. This CDR3 is CSVNLMVAGVNTGELFF. The CDR3 nucleotides are TGCAGCGTTAATCTCATGGTAGCGGGAGTAAACACCGGGGAGCTGTTTTTT.

The chain joins TRBV7-6 to TRBJ2-2; D ambiguous. V lost 5 bases and J 1 base, leaving 5 bases between the germline ends. The CDR3 covers 13 residues. Germline V gene sequence: CDR1 SGHVS, CDR2 FNYEAQ. CDR3 nucleotide sequence: TGTGCCAGCAGCCGGGTGAACACCGGGGAGCTGTTTTTT. This encodes CASSRVNTGELFF. The full variable domain, rest sourced from reference TRBV7-6 and TRBJ2-2, is GAGVSQSPRYKVTKRGQDVALRCDPISGHVSLYWYRQALGQGPEFLTYFNYEAQQDKSGLPNDRFSAERPEGSISTLTIQRTEQRDSAMYRCASSRVNTGELFFGEGSRLTVL.

V gene TRBV5-1 combines with J gene TRBJ2-1; tentatively, D is TRBD2 (6 bases). V was cut by 4 bases and J by 9 bases, with 17 bases left in between. The germline gives CDR1 SGHRS, CDR2 YFSETQ. The length of the CDR3 is 14 residues. This CDR3 is CASSPRELGGEQFF. The CDR3 DNA reads as TGCGCCAGCAGCCCCCGGGAGCTTGGAGGTGAGCAGTTCTTC.

The chain employs TRBV6-1 and TRBJ2-2, with D unclear. Deletions cut 2 bases from V and 6 bases from J, with 4 bases between. The CDR3 contains 12 residues. Germline CDR1 MNHNS, CDR2 SASEGT. Here the CDR3 DNA reads TGTGCCAGCAGTGAACGGGCCGGGGAGCTGTTTTTT. It translates to CASSERAGELFF.

V gene TRBV10-3 combines with J gene TRBJ2-5, with D hard to call. V was shortened by 0 bases and J by 5 bases, with 13 bases between the two germline ends. The CDR3 is 15 residues long. Germline-derived CDR1 and CDR2 are ENHRY and SYGVKD. The CDR3 DNA sequence: TGTGCCATCAGTGAGTCTGGCGGCCTGATGGAGACCCAGTACTTC. Amino acid sequence: CAISESGGLMETQYF.

The rearrangement uses TRBV19 and TRBJ1-5, with 12 bases fitting TRBD1. Trimming at V came to 6 bases and at J to 7 bases, leaving 16 bases not matched to a gene. The CDR3 has 18 residues. Germline values: CDR1 LNHDA, CDR2 SQIVND (reference sequence). The CDR3 DNA sequence: TGTGCCAGTAGCCCTCTGGGGGGACAGGGGGCGGGAAGGCAGCCCCAGCATTTT. It yields the protein CASSPLGGQGAGRQPQHF.

The chain combines TRBV25-1 with TRBJ1-5, with D maybe TRBD1 (5 bases). The germline V gene encodes CDR1 MGHDK and CDR2 SYGVNS. The CDR3 runs 13 residues. The V gene lost 4 bases and the J gene lost 4 bases, with 8 bases spanning the gap. CDR3 loop: CASSGGLNQPQHF. CDR3 DNA: TGTGCCAGCAGTGGGGGCCTTAATCAGCCCCAGCATTTT.

The table lists this clone with a few counts. The rearrangement links TRBV25-1 to TRBJ2-6; 9 positions match TRBD1. Germline loops: CDR1 MGHDK, CDR2 SYGVNS. This CDR3 comprises 17 residues. Unmatched junction bases numbered 7, after V lost 5 bases and J lost 2 bases. CDR3 in amino acids: CASSQRQGVTGANVLTF. The CDR3 region has the DNA TGTGCCAGCAGTCAACGACAGGGGGTGACTGGGGCCAACGTCCTGACTTTC.

This clone was observed a few times. One end of the junction fails to match germline, which may point to a read error. The V gene is TRBV7-9, the J gene TRBJ2-7; D is uncertain. The CDR3 contains 12 residues. Germline V gene lookup returns CDR1 SEHNR and CDR2 FQNEAQ (reference sequence). CDR3 bases: TGTTCCAGCAGCTTAAGAGATTACGAGCAGTACTTC. Its translation is CSSSLRDYEQYF.

The rearrangement links TRBV5-1 to TRBJ2-1; 7 bases agree with TRBD2. Germline loops: CDR1 SGHRS, CDR2 YFSETQ. The CDR3 has 15 amino acids. Unmatched junction bases numbered 2, after V lost 0 bases and J lost 2 bases. The CDR3 nucleotides read TGCGCCAGCAGCTTGGCGGGGGGAACCTACAATGAGCAGTTCTTC. Its protein product is CASSLAGGTYNEQFF.